This T cell receptor beta chain was captured by sequencing in a study of T cells in women clearing cervical HPV infection. About the research overall: No precancer developed; the control's incident HPV16 infection cleared within 12 months.

CDR3 length equals 15 residues. CDR1 is DFQATT and CDR2 is SNEGSKA in the germline V gene (reference sequence). Profiled with immunoSEQ multiplex PCR; TCRdb holds only in-frame clones, not every one. This sample's table reports 20,000 to 25,000 clones. Study-level points and caveats: CIN3+ cases had significantly higher TCR repertoire richness than controls, but evenness did not differ.

As for this clone: Antigen specificity is unknown. Read sequence stops 3 residues before the CDR3 end, and the germline J gene provides the missing end.

The receptor comes from a woman aged 18 to 75 with a cervical HPV16 infection that either progressed to CIN3+ or cleared (not recorded which). The chain uses TRBV20-1 and TRBJ2-2, with a possible D match to TRBD1 (6 bases). The sample consisted of blood buffy coat. CDR3 in amino acids: CSARDLYRDNSPLFF. The covered CDR3 bases are TGCAGTGCTAGAGATCTTTACAGGGATAATTCACCG.